This T cell receptor (beta chain) was found in a study of T cells in narcolepsy. As for the study in general: Enrolled donors included narcolepsy type 1 or type 2 patients and healthy controls. General study findings and limits: Autoreactive HCRT-specific and TRIB2-specific clonotypes were marked in same-patient CSF-versus-blood CD4+ comparisons. Some memory CD4+ repertoires had no autoreactive clone sequences. Reportedly, autoreactive clonotypes were serially detected in patients' blood but not controls'.

This clone occurred a few times. Antigen unknown. Clones were sequenced by immunoSEQ multiplex PCR, and TCRdb holds only the in-frame ones, with some missing. Seen here are fewer than 30,000 clones, about 79% observed once, and the top ten hold approximately 0.71%. Sequencing input: CD45RA- memory CD4+ T cells from PBMCs. The sequence derives from a human donor with narcolepsy.

The CDR3 DNA is TGTGCCAGCAGCCTGGACAGGGCCTTAATGGAAAAACTGTTTTTT. Its translation: CASSLDRALMEKLFF. This chain uses TRBV5-6 with TRBJ1-4; 8 positions match TRBD1. CDR1 is SGHDT, CDR2 YYEEEE, per germline. The CDR3 spans 15 residues. Trimming removed 4 bases from V and 8 bases from J; junction bases left unmatched: 10. Full variable domain (missing parts from reference TRBV5-6 and TRBJ1-4): DAGVTQSPTHLIKTRGQQVTLRCSPKSGHDTVSWYQQALGQGPQFIFQYYEEEERQRGNFPDRFSGHQFPNYSSELNVNALLLGDSALYLCASSLDRALMEKLFFGSGTQLSVL.